These 20 T cell receptor beta chains originate from one sample sequenced in a study of blood T cell repertoires in COVID-19. This table comes from immunoSEQ multiplex PCR, and its TCRdb copy is limited to in-frame clones, with some not included. The sample shows about 440,000 clones, about 91% of them seen only once. The sequencing sample was made of peripheral blood. The receptors come from a woman aged 50 to 60 with COVID-19, enrolled during active disease.

This clone was seen more than once but under ten times. The chain combines TRBV7-3 with TRBJ1-1; no clear D. This CDR3 spans 13 amino acids. Germline CDR1 is SGHTA and CDR2 is FQGTGA. V gave up 4 bases and J gave up 2 bases, with 8 bases separating them. The CDR3 here is CASSSYINTEAFF. The CDR3 DNA reads as TGTGCCAGCAGCTCATACATAAACACTGAAGCTTTCTTT.

V usage is TRBV5-1 and J usage is TRBJ2-3; 7 bases line up with TRBD2. The CDR3 length is 15 residues. The germline V gene encodes CDR1 SGHRS and CDR2 YFSETQ. The V segment lost 4 bases and the J segment 9 bases; nucleotides outside the gene matches: 14. The CDR3 DNA sequence: TGCGCCAGCAGCGAGCGGGGCCCCTTAGTAGTCACGCAGTATTTT. This gives the protein CASSERGPLVVTQYF.

The J gene is TRBJ2-7, the V gene TRBV6-5; D ambiguous. In germline, CDR1 is MNHEY, CDR2 SVGAGI. The CDR3 is 14 amino acids. Deletions cut 5 bases from V and 0 bases from J, with 11 bases between. Written as DNA, the CDR3 is TGTGCCAGCAGTCCCGACATCCTCTCCTACGAGCAGTACTTC. It specifies CASSPDILSYEQYF.

The chain combines TRBV18 with TRBJ2-1, with 8 nucleotides matching TRBD2. The CDR3 contains 17 residues. Germline trimming cut 3 bases from V and 6 bases from J; bases unmatched to any gene: 13. Germline-derived CDR1 and CDR2 are KGHSH and LQKENI. DNA of the CDR3: TGTGCCAGCTCACCGCGAAACGGTGGCGCGGGGGGCAATGAGCAGTTCTTC. Protein product: CASSPRNGGAGGNEQFF.

This CDR3 is CASRGGSTDTQYF. CDR3 bases: TGTGCCAGCCGAGGGGGCAGCACAGATACGCAGTATTTT. The chain carries TRBV28 and TRBJ2-3; 7 nucleotides match TRBD1. V was clipped by 8 bases and J by 0 bases; unmatched bases: 2. From germline, CDR1 is MDHEN and CDR2 SYDVKM. The CDR3 runs 13 residues. The full variable domain, completed using reference TRBV28 and TRBJ2-3, is DVKVTQSSRYLVKRTGEKVFLECVQDMDHENMFWYRQDPGLGLRLIYFSYDVKMKEKGDIPEGYSVSREKKERFSLILESASTNQTSMYLCASRGGSTDTQYFGPGTRLTVL.

CDR3 DNA: TGTGCCTGGTCCTCTCCCAGGGGTTACGGAGAGACCCAGTACTTC. Translation: CAWSSPRGYGETQYF. The chain employs TRBV30 and TRBJ2-5; weak D call: TRBD1 (6 bases). CDR3 length equals 15 residues. Germline assignment: CDR1 GTSNPN and CDR2 SVGIG (reference sequence). Trimming removed 5 bases at V and 4 bases at J, with 20 bases between.

The V and J genes are TRBV7-8 and TRBJ2-7; 7 bases agree with TRBD2. The V gene end was trimmed by 5 bases and the J gene end by 0 bases; junction bases not matched to a gene: 16. The length of the CDR3 is 18 residues. Germline CDR1 SGHVS, CDR2 FQNEAQ. CDR3 in amino acids: CASSRRPAGDAGSYEQYF. CDR3 sequence (DNA): TGTGCCAGCAGCCGAAGACCGGCGGGGGATGCGGGCTCCTACGAGCAGTACTTC.

This clone appeared a single time. Relative to the germline gene, one junction end is altered; a read error may explain this. The gene calls are TRBV27 and TRBJ2-4, with a weak D call TRBD2 (5 bases). Germline CDR1 is MNHEY and CDR2 is SMNVEV (reference sequence). The CDR3 is 10 amino acids. The DNA of the CDR3 is TGTGCCAGCAGTTTCAAGAGGGCGGACTTC. It is translated as CASSFKRADF.

The chain combines TRBV27 with TRBJ1-5, with D possibly matching TRBD1 (5 bases). There are 14 residues in the CDR3. Germline V CDR1 and CDR2: MNHEY, SMNVEV (reference sequence). V lost 2 bases, J lost 2 bases, and 7 bases lay in between. The CDR3 nucleotides read TGTGCCAGCAGTTTACAGGGCGGCAATCAGCCCCAGCATTTT. It translates to CASSLQGGNQPQHF.

J is TRBJ1-5 and V is TRBV2; the D is unclear. CDR1 SNHLY and CDR2 FYNNEI come from the germline V gene. The CDR3 spans 14 residues. V was clipped by 3 bases and J by 7 bases, with 13 bases between them. The CDR3 loop reads CASSDSGFRQPQHF. The CDR3 bases are TGTGCCAGCAGTGACTCGGGGTTCAGGCAGCCCCAGCATTTT. The complete variable domain, with remaining parts taken from reference TRBV2 and TRBJ1-5, reads EPEVTQTPSHQVTQMGQEVILRCVPISNHLYFYWYRQILGQKVEFLVSFYNNEISEKSEIFDDQFSVERPDGSNFTLKIRSTKLEDSAMYFCASSDSGFRQPQHFGDGTRLSIL.

This clone showed up just once. The V gene is TRBV7-3, the J gene TRBJ2-3; TRBD2 matches 10 bases. With V trimmed by 4 bases and J by 0 bases, 10 bases remained unmatched. Per germline, CDR1 SGHTA and CDR2 FQGTGA. The CDR3 has 18 residues. CDR3 DNA sequence: TGTGCCAGCAGCTCTGGAGCGGGGGGGCGTGCTAGCACAGATACGCAGTATTTT. This sequence encodes CASSSGAGGRASTDTQYF.

The V and J genes are TRBV6-5 and TRBJ1-5, with 7 bases fitting TRBD1. CDR3 length: 15 residues. J was trimmed by 6 bases and V by 4 bases; bases with no gene match: 9. Germline CDR1 reads MNHEY; CDR2 reads SVGAGI. Written as DNA, the CDR3 is TGTGCCAGCAGTTTTACAGGGGAGGTTGGTCAGCCCCAGCATTTT. It is translated as CASSFTGEVGQPQHF.

This clone was seen a single time. The chain joins TRBV3-1 (or the pseudogene TRBV3-2) to TRBJ2-5; D is unresolved. Per germline, CDR1 LGHDT and CDR2 YNNKEL (reference sequence). Trimming left V 1 base short and J 5 bases short, with 11 bases between. The CDR3 is 14 residues long. CDR3 in DNA: TGTGCCAGCAGCCAAGTGAACTCAATGGAGACCCAGTACTTC. Encoded protein: CASSQVNSMETQYF.

The rearrangement links TRBV3-1 (or the pseudogene TRBV3-2) to TRBJ1-2; TRBD1 is a possible D gene (5 bases). The V gene lost 0 bases and the J gene lost 1 base, with 15 bases spanning the gap. The CDR3 covers 17 residues. Looked up from germline, CDR1 is LGHDT and CDR2 is YNNKEL (reference sequence). CDR3 sequence: CASSQDPGIRDNYGYTF. The CDR3 DNA is TGTGCCAGCAGCCAAGACCCAGGGATCCGCGATAACTATGGCTACACCTTC.

This clone was seen more than once but under ten times. This rearrangement joins TRBV27 to TRBJ1-6; 9 nucleotides align to TRBD1. This CDR3 has 17 residues. Per the germline V gene, CDR1 is MNHEY and CDR2 is SMNVEV (reference sequence). V was clipped by 3 bases and J by 7 bases; unmatched bases: 10. The CDR3 protein is CASSLGTGYLGNSPLHF. The CDR3 DNA is TGTGCCAGCAGTTTGGGGACAGGGTATTTAGGCAATTCACCCCTCCACTTT.

On this clone: The sample contains more than one DNA sequence encoding this CDR3. J is TRBJ1-2 and V is TRBV12-3 or TRBV12-4, with D possibly TRBD1 on 6 matching bases. V dropped 1 base and J dropped 4 bases, with 7 bases sitting between them. CDR3 size: 13 residues. CDR3 in DNA: TGTGCCAGCAGTTTAGGCAGGGGCTATGGCTACACCTTC. Its protein product is CASSLGRGYGYTF.

The chain joins TRBV6-5 to TRBJ1-1, with a possible D match to TRBD1 (6 bases). The V end lost 7 bases, the J end lost 4 bases, and 16 bases lay between the germline ends. The CDR3 is 14 residues long. CDR1 and CDR2 from the germline V gene are MNHEY and SVGAGI. The CDR3 nucleotides read TGTGCCAGCACCCCCTGGGGCAGGGGCACTGAAGCTTTCTTT. Translation: CASTPWGRGTEAFF.

The gene calls are TRBV27 and TRBJ2-2; no clear D. With 4 bases removed from V and 3 bases from J, the gap between germline ends came to 3 bases. In germline, CDR1 is MNHEY, CDR2 SMNVEV (reference sequence). There are 12 residues in the CDR3. The CDR3: CASSYYTGELFF. CDR3 bases: TGTGCCAGCAGTTACTACACCGGGGAGCTGTTTTTT.

The chain has TRBV6-4 and TRBJ1-5; D is unclear. The CDR3 totals 11 residues. The germline V and J ends were trimmed by 6 bases and 4 bases, with 4 bases remaining between them. Germline CDR1 is MRHNA and CDR2 is SNTAGT. The CDR3 spells CASRRNQPQHF. The DNA of the CDR3 is TGTGCCAGCAGGAGAAATCAGCCCCAGCATTTT.

With regard to this clone: A much larger clone differs from this one at a single base, so this may be a read error. The identical CDR3 is also encoded by other nucleotide sequences in the sample. The chain is built from TRBV12-3 or TRBV12-4 and TRBJ1-5; D remains unclear. Trimming stripped 3 bases from V and 3 bases from J, with 6 bases between. This CDR3 has 13 residues. The CDR3 sequence: CASSFLANQPQHF. The CDR3 DNA follows: TGTGCCAGCAGTTTTTTGGCCAATCAGCCCCAGCATTTT.